The present TCR beta chain was sequenced within a study of blood T cell repertoires in COVID-19. On the study more broadly: Samples representing acute and convalescent COVID-19 were sourced from the United States, Italy and Spain. PBMCs, B-cell-depleted T cells, or T cells provided the cDNA or gDNA that made up the material.

The V gene's germline CDR1 is SEHNR and CDR2 FQNEAQ (reference sequence). This CDR3 spans 15 amino acids. V gave up 1 base and J gave up 5 bases, with 14 bases separating them. In the study's own analysis: Reference gene primer amplification gave nucleated cell count estimates. Sequenced by immunoSEQ multiplex PCR; TCRdb stores in-frame clones only, minus some. The DNA gave D and trimming, while V, J and clone size come from that table. The sample records around 500,000 clones, around 85% being singletons. This clone was counted a single time. The sequence derives from a human donor in a cohort sampled during active COVID-19. This chain links TRBV7-9 with TRBJ1-1; no reliable D call. The sequenced sample was peripheral blood. CDR3 amino acids: CASSLGVAEATEAFF. CDR3 sequence (DNA): TGTGCCAGCAGCTTAGGAGTGGCAGAGGCAACTGAAGCTTTCTTT.